The 25 T cell receptor beta chains below come from one sample, sequenced in a study of spatial heterogeneity in lung cancer. The time point: sample taken at primary tumor resection. Tumor, nontumor lung or frozen PBMC supplied whole RNA that was sequenced unsorted. TCRdb re-derived calls from the 5' RACE reads in MiXCR, one entry per CDR3 protein. This table has around 60,000 distinct CDR3 sequences, more than 7% appearing once. Here the sequenced sample was PBMCs, taken at surgery. The receptor source for this set is a female donor with early-stage non-small cell lung cancer.

This clonotype was seen only a few times. The gene calls are TRBV10-3 and TRBJ1-3, with a possible D match to TRBD1 (5 bases). CDR1 and CDR2 (germline): ENHRY, SYGVKD. This CDR3 has 14 amino acids. V dropped 6 bases and J dropped 0 bases, with 9 bases sitting between them. This CDR3 reads CAIRPDNSGNTIYF. CDR3 bases: TGTGCCATCAGACCGGACAACTCTGGAAACACCATATATTTT.

In its sample, this clonotype was seen many times. This sequence joins TRBV5-1 and TRBJ1-1; TRBD1 matches at 10 bases. The CDR3 loop spans 15 amino acids. CDR1 is SGHRS, CDR2 YFSETQ, per germline. The V and J ends lost 3 bases and 0 bases, in that order; junction bases with no gene match: 2. The CDR3 DNA is TGCGCCAGCAGCTGGGGACAGGGGATGAACACTGAAGCTTTCTTT. Its translation: CASSWGQGMNTEAFF.

This rearrangement joins TRBV12-3 or TRBV12-4 to TRBJ2-1; D might be TRBD2 (5 bases). The V end was cut by 5 bases, the J end by 4 bases, with 18 bases between. CDR3 size: 16 residues. CDR3 sequence: CASSSPEAAKYNEQFF. In DNA form, the CDR3 reads TGTGCCAGCAGTAGTCCTGAAGCGGCCAAATACAATGAGCAGTTCTTC.

The chain joins TRBV7-3 to TRBJ2-5; 9 nucleotides match TRBD1. From germline, CDR1 is SGHTA and CDR2 FQGTGA. The CDR3 spans 16 residues. V was pared by 4 bases and J by 5 bases, with 11 bases of the junction left unmatched. CDR3 residues: CASSSPGQGNSETQYF. The DNA of the CDR3 is TGTGCCAGCAGCTCCCCCGGACAGGGGAATTCGGAGACCCAGTACTTC.

This clonotype was seen a handful of times. The chain couples TRBV6-1 to TRBJ1-5; D is perhaps TRBD1 (6 bases). The V end lost 5 bases, the J end lost 5 bases, and 13 bases lay between the germline ends. Germline V gene data show CDR1 as MNHNS and CDR2 as SASEGT. This CDR3 has 14 residues. This CDR3 is CASSSQRGDQPQHF. CDR3 nucleotide sequence: TGTGCCAGCAGTTCCCAGAGGGGGGATCAGCCCCAGCATTTT.

This clonotype was recorded at least ten times. The rearrangement joins TRBV5-1 to TRBJ2-1; no clear D. Looked up from germline, CDR1 is SGHRS and CDR2 is YFSETQ. The V end lost 4 bases, the J end lost 9 bases, and 20 bases lay between the germline ends. The CDR3 runs to 15 residues. The CDR3 bases are TGCGCCAGCAGCCTGGAAGGGCCAAGGGCCACTGAGCAGTTCTTC. Residues: CASSLEGPRATEQFF.

This clonotype was seen repeatedly, ten times or more. The rearrangement uses TRBV28 and TRBJ2-7, with TRBD1 matching 10 bases. The V gene's germline CDR1 is MDHEN and CDR2 SYDVKM. CDR3 length: 15 amino acids. The V and J ends lost 5 bases and 5 bases, in that order; junction bases with no gene match: 9. CDR3 in DNA: TGTGCCAGCAGTGCCTCCGGGACAGGGGCCCACGAGCAGTACTTC. Translation gives CASSASGTGAHEQYF.

J is TRBJ2-7 and V is TRBV29-1, with 7 bases aligning to TRBD1. V gave up 5 bases and J gave up 3 bases; unmatched junction bases: 7. This CDR3 has 13 amino acids. CDR1 SQVTM and CDR2 ANQGSEA come from the germline V gene. Here the CDR3 DNA reads TGCAGCGTTTCCGGGACAGCCCTCTACGAGCAGTACTTC. It yields the protein CSVSGTALYEQYF.

Concerning this clonotype itself: The conserved phenylalanine or tryptophan is not found at the CDR3 terminus, so this likely reflects a read error. The DNA is omitted, as the CDR3 cannot be located on it reliably, and the CDR3 follows TCRdb's listing. The rearrangement uses TRBV12-5 and TRBJ2-3. The CDR3 is 9 amino acids in total, end residues counted. Per the germline V gene, CDR1 is LGHNT and CDR2 is FRNRAP. CDR3 residues: CASGFPTMY.

The gene calls are TRBV10-3 and TRBJ1-2; 7 bases align to TRBD1. The V gene end was trimmed by 4 bases and the J gene end by 4 bases; junction bases not matched to a gene: 12. CDR1 is ENHRY, CDR2 SYGVKD, per germline. The CDR3 extends over 16 amino acids. CDR3 residues: CAISAPGRGLGYGYTF. Here the CDR3 DNA reads TGTGCCATCAGTGCCCCCGGGAGGGGGCTCGGCTATGGCTACACCTTC.

This clonotype has more than one count but fewer than ten. The chain employs TRBV6-2 or TRBV6-3 and TRBJ2-2; tentatively, D is TRBD1 (6 bases). Trimming shortened V by 6 bases and J by 6 bases, and 17 bases separated the two germline ends. The CDR3 length is 15 residues. CDR1 is MNHEY, CDR2 SVGEGT, per germline. CDR3 bases: TGTGCCAGCAGCTCCAACAGGGTACAGGCCGGGGAGCTGTTTTTT. Protein: CASSSNRVQAGELFF.

This clonotype has only a few counts. The rearrangement joins TRBV27 to TRBJ1-2; D is possibly TRBD1 (6 bases). V lost 5 bases and J lost 4, with 20 bases in between. CDR3 size: 16 residues. The germline V gene has CDR1 MNHEY and CDR2 SMNVEV (reference sequence). CDR3 sequence (DNA): TGTGCCAGCAGTGCCTCCACAGGGCCAACCGGCTATGGCTACACCTTC. Translation: CASSASTGPTGYGYTF.

This clonotype showed up many times. The rearrangement joins TRBV7-9 to TRBJ1-1, with unresolved D. The CDR3 consists of 12 residues. V lost 2 bases to trimming and J lost 5 bases, with 6 bases between them. Looked up from germline, CDR1 is SEHNR and CDR2 is FQNEAQ (reference sequence). The CDR3 sequence is CASSLSGTEAFF. CDR3 coding DNA: TGTGCCAGCAGCTTATCGGGGACTGAAGCTTTCTTT.

The chain recombines TRBV12-3 or TRBV12-4 with TRBJ2-5; 8 bases fit TRBD1. The V segment lost 3 bases and the J segment 5 bases; nucleotides outside the gene matches: 5. The CDR3 has 14 amino acids. The CDR3 region has the DNA TGTGCCAGCAGTTTCTACAGGGGGGATGAGACCCAGTACTTC. Encoded protein: CASSFYRGDETQYF.

This clonotype was counted a few times. The chain uses TRBV7-2 and TRBJ1-5; no clear D. The germline V gene encodes CDR1 SGHTA and CDR2 FQGNSA. The germline V and J ends were trimmed by 0 bases and 9 bases, with 9 bases remaining between them. The CDR3 has 13 residues. DNA for the CDR3: TGTGCCAGCAGCTTAGCGGAGGGAGGGCCCCAGCATTTT. Encoded protein: CASSLAEGGPQHF.

The chain links TRBV19 to TRBJ2-5, with TRBD2 matching 11 bases. J lost 5 bases, V lost 3 bases, and 2 bases had no gene match. Germline V gene lookup returns CDR1 LNHDA and CDR2 SQIVND (reference sequence). The CDR3 has 14 amino acids. CDR3 sequence: CASSMTSGAETQYF. CDR3 DNA sequence: TGTGCCAGTAGTATGACTAGCGGGGCGGAGACCCAGTACTTC.

This clonotype has ten or more counts. The gene calls are TRBV6-1 and TRBJ2-3, with TRBD2 as a possible D gene (7 bases). V gave up 8 bases and J gave up 4 bases, with 16 bases separating them. In germline, CDR1 is MNHNS, CDR2 SASEGT. This CDR3 comprises 14 residues. The CDR3 bases are TGTGCCAGCGCCCCCCGGGGGGCCCCAGATACGCAGTATTTT. This translates into CASAPRGAPDTQYF.

This clonotype was seen ten or more times. V usage is TRBV10-3 and J usage is TRBJ2-7, with D tentatively TRBD1 (5 bases). Per the germline V gene, CDR1 is ENHRY and CDR2 is SYGVKD. The V end lost 3 bases, the J end lost 2 bases, and 8 bases lay between the germline ends. The CDR3 runs 13 residues. The DNA of the CDR3 is TGTGCCATCAGTGATCAGGGCGCCTACGAGCAGTACGTC. This codes for CAISDQGAYEQYV.

This chain uses TRBV5-1 with TRBJ2-7, with 7 bases matching TRBD2. Germline V gene lookup returns CDR1 SGHRS and CDR2 YFSETQ. After removal of 2 bases from V and 0 bases from J, the junction contained 2 bases not matched to a gene. CDR3 length: 14 residues. This CDR3 reads CASSLPSGSYEQYF. The CDR3 DNA sequence: TGCGCCAGCAGCTTACCTAGCGGCTCCTACGAGCAGTACTTC. The variable domain in full, completed from reference TRBV5-1 and TRBJ2-7, reads KAGVTQTPRYLIKTRGQQVTLSCSPISGHRSVSWYQQTPGQGLQFLFEYFSETQRNKGNFPGRFSGRQFSNSRSEMNVSTLELGDSALYLCASSLPSGSYEQYFGPGTRLTVT.

Ten or more counts support this clonotype. This chain uses TRBV20-1 with TRBJ1-5; D might be TRBD1 (5 bases). The V end was cut by 6 bases, the J end by 0 bases, with 9 bases between. CDR1 and CDR2 from the germline V gene are DFQATT and SNEGSKA (reference sequence). The CDR3 covers 13 residues. CDR3 sequence: CSARTLSNQPQHF. The CDR3 DNA reads as TGCAGTGCCAGGACACTTAGCAATCAGCCCCAGCATTTT.

This sequence joins TRBV12-3 or TRBV12-4 and TRBJ2-1; 7 bases are shared with TRBD1. The CDR3 is 15 amino acids. With V trimmed by 3 bases and J by 6 bases, 8 bases remained unmatched. DNA of the CDR3: TGTGCCAGCAGTTTTGGCCAGGGGGTGAGCAATGAGCAGTTCTTC. Its protein product is CASSFGQGVSNEQFF.

This clonotype was seen many times. The rearrangement uses TRBV5-1 and TRBJ2-7; D might be TRBD1 (5 bases). This CDR3 contains 13 residues. The V end lost 7 bases, the J end lost 0 bases, and 11 bases lay between the germline ends. The germline V gene has CDR1 SGHRS and CDR2 YFSETQ. The CDR3 region is CASSIGASYEQYF. The DNA for the CDR3 is TGCGCCAGCTCAATTGGGGCCTCCTACGAGCAGTACTTC.

This clonotype was detected many times. The chain joins TRBV5-1 to TRBJ2-6; D is uncertain. Trimming pared 0 bases from V and 0 bases from J, leaving 10 bases between. The germline CDR1 and CDR2 sequences are SGHRS and YFSETQ. CDR3 size: 17 residues. The DNA of the CDR3 is TGCGCCAGCAGCTTGGCCTTTGGGGACTCTGGGGCCAACGTCCTGACTTTC. Protein product: CASSLAFGDSGANVLTF.

At least ten counts were recorded for this clonotype. The rearrangement links TRBV28 to TRBJ2-7; 7 bases fit TRBD1. The J segment lost 10 bases and the V segment lost 5 bases, leaving 11 bases of the junction unmatched. Germline CDR1 and CDR2: MDHEN and SYDVKM. The length of the CDR3 is 13 residues. The CDR3 protein is CASSPPRTGEQYV. In DNA, the CDR3 is TGTGCCAGCAGTCCCCCCAGAACAGGGGAACAGTACGTC.

The sample holds a few counts of this clonotype. Here the CDR3 DNA reads TGCAGCGTTCGGGACAGCAACTCTGGAAACACCATATATTTT. Amino acid sequence: CSVRDSNSGNTIYF. V gene TRBV29-1 combines with J gene TRBJ1-3; 7 bases line up with TRBD1. Germline CDR1 is SQVTM and CDR2 is ANQGSEA. V lost 5 bases to trimming and J lost 0 bases; unmatched junction nucleotides: 4. This CDR3 is built from 14 residues. The variable domain in full, with the rest retrieved from reference TRBV29-1 and TRBJ1-3, is SAVISQKPSRDICQRGTSLTIQCQVDSQVTMMFWYRQQPGQSLTLIATANQGSEATYESGFVIDKFPISRPNLTFSTLTVSNMSPEDSSIYLCSVRDSNSGNTIYFGEGSWLTVV.